Included here is one TCR beta chain sequence, with context. CDR1 is MDHEN, CDR2 SYDVKM, per germline. V was clipped by 3 bases and J by 9 bases; unmatched bases: 5. This CDR3 region has 15 residues. Per the authors' pipeline: Counts of nucleated cells, estimated from reference gene primer amplification, were obtained. TCRdb's table, derived via immunoSEQ multiplex PCR, lists solely in-frame clones and lacks some. For V, J and clone size, that table is used; D and trimming come from the DNA. The sample lists over 85,000 clones; roughly 76% were seen once. This entry is derived from a study of blood T cell repertoires in COVID-19. Study summary: Donors in the United States, Italy and Spain gave samples during acute or convalescent COVID-19. The analysed material was cDNA or gDNA that came from T cells, B-cell-depleted T cells, or PBMCs.

The J gene is TRBJ1-6, the V gene TRBV28; 10 nucleotides agree with TRBD1. The sequence came from a woman aged 60-75 years with acute or convalescent COVID-19. Sequenced: peripheral blood. CDR3 region: CASSFGTGASSPLHF. The DNA for the CDR3 is TGTGCCAGCAGTTTTGGGACAGGGGCGAGTTCACCCCTCCACTTT.